This T cell receptor beta chain was profiled in a study of molecular identifiers for immune sequencing clone quantification. Study-level findings and limits: Because of identical TCR molecules sharing a barcode, sizes of highly expanded clones could be underestimated.

Concerning this clonotype: Its target is not known.

The CDR3 covers 14 residues. CDR1 and CDR2 (germline): SGHVS, FNYEAQ. Between the trimmed V and J ends, which lost 2 bases and 5 bases, there was a span of 10 bases. TCRdb ran MiXCR on the PCR reads and lists one entry per CDR3 protein. This sample has around 40,000 distinct CDR3 sequences, with roughly 21% found just once. The specimen sequenced was naive CD8+ T cells from blood, with Jurkat cell RNA spiked in. The sample's subset: FACS-sorted CD8+CD4-CCR7+CD45RA+ naive T cells. The source is a human donor in good health. Some libraries in this study had Jurkat cell RNA spiked in. The J gene is TRBJ1-5, the V gene TRBV7-6; D is possibly TRBD1 (5 bases). The CDR3 sequence: CASSLQGGDQPQHF. CDR3 coding DNA: TGTGCCAGCAGCTTACAGGGAGGGGATCAGCCCCAGCATTTT.